This TCR beta chain originates from a study of blood T cell repertoires in COVID-19. From germline, CDR1 is LNHDA and CDR2 SQIVND (reference sequence). Trimming removed 8 bases at V and 0 bases at J, with 14 bases between. This CDR3 spans 16 amino acids. In the original analysis: Amplification of reference gene primers provided the estimated nucleated cell counts. The assay was immunoSEQ multiplex PCR, and TCRdb's table has in-frame clones only and misses some. D and trimming come from the DNA, and the V and J calls and clone size come from that table. The sample has around 220,000 clones; 85% to 90% are singletons.

The chain is built from TRBV19 and TRBJ2-6, with TRBD1 as a possible D gene (6 bases). Material for sequencing was peripheral blood. This receptor was identified in a man aged 18 to 35 with active or convalescent COVID-19. For the CDR3, the DNA is TGTGCCAGTGCAGGTTACAGGGCCTCTGGGGCCAACGTCCTGACTTTC. It is translated as CASAGYRASGANVLTF.